This T cell receptor (beta chain) is drawn from a study of post-analysis software for immune sequencing data. This clonotype was detected only once. Its specificity is not known. Whole-study findings and limits: Roughly five TRBV segments were more frequent in patients than controls; TRBV5-6, TRBV5-1 and TRBV20-1 belonged to this group.

Each TCR beta cDNA library carried unique molecular identifiers. MiXCR, applied by TCRdb to the PCR reads, yields one record per CDR3 protein. This table has around 440,000 distinct CDR3 sequences, around 40% appearing once. The V segment lost 5 bases and the J segment 7 bases; nucleotides outside the gene matches: 7. The CDR3 covers 15 residues. Germline lookup yields CDR1 SEHNR and CDR2 FQNEAQ (reference sequence). Sequencing was performed on blood. The J gene is TRBJ1-4, the V gene TRBV7-9, with 10 bases aligning to TRBD1. This receptor was obtained from a girl between 5 and 17 years old with multiple sclerosis. The CDR3 sequence: CASSPGQGKTEKLFF. The CDR3 DNA follows: TGTGCCAGCAGCCCGGGACAGGGGAAGACTGAAAAACTGTTTTTT.